These T cell receptor beta chains were read from a single sample in a study of shared clonotypes between healthy human individuals. Libraries were prepared by immunoSEQ multiplex PCR; TCRdb keeps only in-frame clonotypes and omits some of them. Among about 470,000 clones listed, about 76% were seen once. What was sequenced was PBMCs. Receptor source: a woman aged 40 to 50 in good health. Some clones in this sample may be carry-over from other donors' samples. Both conserved end residues are part of each CDR3. The D gene is left open where the match is weak. Only part of the rows carry a size: once, few, many, or a class if the clone is expanded.

13,TRBV6-1,NA,TRBJ1-1,NA,CASTLTENTEAFF,TGTGCCAGCACTCTTACAGAGAACACTGAAGCTTTCTTT
18,TRBV5-6,NA,TRBJ2-1,NA,CASSIYRVGGLSYNEQFF,TGTGCCAGCAGCATTTACAGGGTTGGCGGGCTCTCCTACAATGAGCAGTTCTTC
16,TRBV7-8,NA,TRBJ2-2,NA,CASSLIRGQVTGELFF,TGTGCCAGCAGCCTAATCCGGGGACAAGTCACCGGGGAGCTGTTTTTT
18,TRBV25-1,TRBD1,TRBJ2-2,NA,CASSEGTGGSPQTGELFF,TGTGCCAGCAGTGAGGGGACAGGGGGCTCCCCCCAGACCGGGGAGCTGTTTTTT
18,TRBV7-3,NA,TRBJ2-2,NA,CASRKVNQGPKDTGELFF,TGTGCCAGCAGAAAAGTTAACCAGGGGCCTAAGGACACCGGGGAGCTGTTTTTT
16,TRBV27,TRBD2,TRBJ2-1,NA,CASSPISGKGYNEQFF,TGTGCCAGCAGTCCCATTAGCGGGAAAGGCTACAATGAGCAGTTCTTC
14,TRBV15,NA,TRBJ2-4,NA,CATSRGLAKNIQYF,TGTGCCACCAGCAGGGGCCTAGCCAAAAACATTCAGTACTTC
16,TRBV18,NA,TRBJ2-6,NA,CASSLTGSSGANVLTF,TGTGCCAGCTCATTAACAGGGAGCTCTGGGGCCAACGTCCTGACTTTC
14,TRBV9,NA,TRBJ1-2,NA,CASSVMTGASGYTF,TGTGCCAGCAGCGTAATGACGGGGGCCTCTGGCTACACCTTC
15,TRBV9,NA,TRBJ2-1,NA,CASSVRAPASGEQFF,TGTGCCAGCAGCGTGAGGGCCCCAGCTTCCGGTGAGCAGTTCTTC
14,TRBV5-5,NA,TRBJ2-7,NA,CASIDGSPGHEQYF,TGTGCCAGCATCGACGGAAGCCCCGGCCACGAGCAGTACTTC
15,TRBV25-1,NA,TRBJ1-1,many,CASSELAKGDTEAFF,TGTGCCAGCAGTGAACTGGCCAAAGGGGACACTGAAGCTTTCTTT
11,TRBV2,NA,TRBJ1-1,NA,CASSESGEAFF,TGTGCCAGCAGTGAATCCGGGGAAGCTTTCTTT
16,TRBV4-1,NA,TRBJ1-3,NA,CASSQGIWEDGNTIYF,TGCGCCAGCAGCCAAGGTATCTGGGAGGATGGAAACACCATATATTTT
13,TRBV29-1,NA,TRBJ2-5,few,CSAKGTGKETQYF,TGCAGCGCCAAGGGAACGGGGAAAGAGACCCAGTACTTC
12,TRBV18,NA,TRBJ2-7,NA,CASSPAGYEQYF,TGTGCCAGCTCACCGGCTGGATACGAGCAGTACTTC
14,TRBV7-6,NA,TRBJ1-3,NA,CASSPGQYGNTIYF,TGTGCCAGCAGCCCAGGACAGTACGGAAACACCATATATTTT
16,TRBV6-4,NA,TRBJ2-1,NA,CASSDLGRSSYNEQFF,TGTGCCAGCAGTGACTTAGGACGAAGCTCCTACAATGAGCAGTTCTTC
14,TRBV5-1,NA,TRBJ2-2,NA,CASSFQGDTGELFF,TGCGCCAGCAGCTTCCAGGGAGACACCGGGGAGCTGTTTTTT
14,TRBV7-2,NA,TRBJ2-7,NA,CASSPQSSSYEQYF,TGTGCCAGCAGCCCCCAGTCAAGCTCCTACGAGCAGTACTTC
13,TRBV28,NA,TRBJ2-7,NA,CATRPGSSYEQYF,TGTGCCACCCGGCCGGGCAGCTCCTACGAGCAGTACTTC
15,TRBV19,NA,TRBJ2-7,NA,CASSIGAGHSYEQYF,TGTGCCAGTAGTATAGGGGCGGGACACTCCTACGAGCAGTACTTC
15,TRBV30,TRBD2,TRBJ2-1,once,CAWSVLAGGIYEQFF,TGTGCCTGGAGTGTACTAGCGGGAGGGATCTATGAGCAGTTCTTC
15,TRBV6-4,NA,TRBJ2-6,NA,CASSVDGSGANVLTF,TGTGCCAGCAGTGTGGACGGCTCTGGGGCCAACGTCCTGACTTTC
15,TRBV5-4,TRBD1,TRBJ2-5,NA,CASSPVTDRGETQYF,TGTGCCAGCAGCCCGGTTACTGACAGGGGAGAGACCCAGTACTTC
13,TRBV11-3,TRBD1,TRBJ2-5,NA,CASSPTGEETQYF,TGTGCCAGCAGCCCCACAGGGGAAGAGACCCAGTACTTC
15,TRBV5-1,NA,TRBJ2-2,NA,CASSLSGGNTGELFF,TGCGCCAGCAGCTTGAGCGGAGGGAACACCGGGGAGCTGTTTTTT
13,TRBV5-1,NA,TRBJ2-7,once,CASATGFSGEQYF,TGCGCCAGCGCAACAGGGTTTTCCGGCGAGCAGTACTTC
13,TRBV6-5,TRBD1,TRBJ1-1,NA,CASTRDSSAEAFF,TGTGCCAGCACCAGGGACAGCTCGGCTGAAGCTTTCTTT
17,TRBV7-9,NA,TRBJ1-5,NA,CASSLDAVGRGNQPQHF,TGTGCCAGCAGCTTAGATGCCGTGGGGAGGGGCAATCAGCCCCAGCATTTT
18,TRBV4-2,TRBD2,TRBJ2-1,NA,CASSQDTSAGVLYNEQFF,TGTGCCAGCAGCCAAGATACCTCCGCGGGAGTTCTCTACAATGAGCAGTTCTTC
17,TRBV28,TRBD1,TRBJ1-2,NA,CASSPFSGQLINYGYTF,TGTGCCAGCAGTCCCTTCTCGGGACAGCTTATTAACTATGGCTACACCTTC
14,TRBV27,TRBD1,TRBJ1-1,NA,CASSLSPGTVEAFF,TGTGCCAGCAGTTTATCACCCGGGACAGTAGAAGCTTTCTTT
13,TRBV14,NA,TRBJ1-5,NA,CASSQSGNQPQHF,TGTGCCAGCAGCCAAAGTGGCAATCAGCCCCAGCATTTT
16,TRBV10-3,NA,TRBJ2-2,many,CAISEWSERNTGELFF,TGTGCCATCAGTGAGTGGAGTGAGAGGAACACCGGGGAGCTGTTTTTT
14,TRBV6-6,NA,TRBJ2-1,NA,CASSGDLTYNEQFF,TGTGCCAGCAGTGGGGACCTGACCTACAATGAGCAGTTCTTC
14,TRBV6-6,NA,TRBJ1-1,many,CASSPDRTNTEAFF,TGTGCCAGCAGCCCAGACAGGACGAACACTGAAGCTTTCTTT
11,TRBV20-1,NA,TRBJ1-2,NA,CSARGPYGYTF,TGCAGTGCTAGGGGCCCCTATGGCTACACCTTC
13,TRBV7-2,NA,TRBJ1-4,once,CASSPGPNEKLFF,TGTGCCAGCAGCCCGGGCCCTAATGAAAAACTGTTTTTT
17,TRBV18,TRBD2,TRBJ2-1,NA,CASSPNLLAGEGDEQFF,TGTGCCAGCTCACCAAATTTACTAGCGGGAGAGGGGGATGAGCAGTTCTTC
16,TRBV28,NA,TRBJ1-1,once,CASTFGRSHHNTEAFF,TGTGCCAGCACTTTCGGACGGAGCCACCATAACACTGAAGCTTTCTTT
16,TRBV27,TRBD1,TRBJ2-2,NA,CASSLPGGAGSGELFF,TGTGCCAGCAGTTTACCAGGGGGCGCGGGATCCGGGGAGCTGTTTTTT
14,TRBV29-1,TRBD1,TRBJ1-1,NA,CSVELGTGGRKAFF,TGCAGCGTTGAGCTCGGGACAGGGGGACGAAAAGCTTTCTTT
14,TRBV11-2,NA,TRBJ1-1,once,CASSLDRTADEAFF,TGTGCCAGCAGCTTAGATAGAACGGCAGACGAAGCTTTCTTT
14,TRBV18,NA,TRBJ1-4,NA,CASSPGATNEKLFF,TGTGCCAGCTCACCAGGAGCAACTAATGAAAAACTGTTTTTT
13,TRBV19,TRBD1,TRBJ2-1,NA,CASSIGTDNEQFF,TGTGCCAGTAGTATCGGGACAGACAATGAGCAGTTCTTC
14,TRBV2,TRBD2,TRBJ2-1,NA,CASSEALRGVEQFF,TGTGCCAGCAGTGAAGCGCTTCGGGGGGTCGAGCAGTTCTTC
14,TRBV28,NA,TRBJ1-2,NA,CASSTPGHPSGYTF,TGTGCCAGCAGCACACCGGGACACCCCTCGGGCTACACCTTC
14,TRBV5-1,NA,TRBJ1-5,NA,CASSLSGQGQPQHF,TGCGCCAGCAGCTTGTCTGGGCAGGGGCAGCCCCAGCATTTT
14,TRBV6-5,TRBD2,TRBJ2-7,few,CASRWTSGRYEQYF,TGTGCCAGCAGGTGGACTAGCGGGAGATACGAGCAGTACTTC
14,TRBV29-1,TRBD1,TRBJ1-5,NA,CSVAFGQGNQPQHF,TGCAGCGTTGCGTTTGGACAGGGCAATCAGCCCCAGCATTTT
15,TRBV6-4,NA,TRBJ2-1,NA,CASSDSGTEYNEQFF,TGTGCCAGCAGTGACTCCGGGACGGAGTACAATGAGCAGTTCTTC
13,TRBV2,NA,TRBJ2-4,once,CASSMGRENIQYF,TGTGCCAGCAGCATGGGACGCGAAAACATTCAGTACTTC
15,TRBV5-6,NA,TRBJ1-1,NA,CASNLYSTENTEAFF,TGTGCCAGCAACCTTTACTCGACAGAGAACACTGAAGCTTTCTTT
15,TRBV7-3,TRBD2,TRBJ2-5,few,CASSLGTQRGETQYF,TGTGCCAGCAGCTTAGGGACTCAGCGGGGGGAGACCCAGTACTTC